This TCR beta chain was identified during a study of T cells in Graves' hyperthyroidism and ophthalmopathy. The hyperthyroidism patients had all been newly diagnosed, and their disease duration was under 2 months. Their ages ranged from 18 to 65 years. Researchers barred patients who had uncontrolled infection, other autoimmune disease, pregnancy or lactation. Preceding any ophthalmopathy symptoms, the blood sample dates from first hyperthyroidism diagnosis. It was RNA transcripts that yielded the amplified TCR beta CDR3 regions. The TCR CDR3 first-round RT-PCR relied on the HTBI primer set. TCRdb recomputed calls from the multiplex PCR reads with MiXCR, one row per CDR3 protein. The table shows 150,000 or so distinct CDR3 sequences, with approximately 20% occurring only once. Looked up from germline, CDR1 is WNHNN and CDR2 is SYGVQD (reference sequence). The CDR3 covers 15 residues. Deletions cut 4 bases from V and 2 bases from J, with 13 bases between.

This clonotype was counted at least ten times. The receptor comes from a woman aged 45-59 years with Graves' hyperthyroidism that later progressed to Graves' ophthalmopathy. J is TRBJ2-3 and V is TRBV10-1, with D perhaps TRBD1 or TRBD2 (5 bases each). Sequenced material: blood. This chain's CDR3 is CASSGDGRNTDTQYF. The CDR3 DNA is TGCGCCAGCAGTGGGGACGGTAGAAACACAGATACGCAGTATTTT.